Listed below are T cell receptor beta chains from one sample, sequenced in a study of blood T cell dynamics during melanoma immunotherapy. Assay used: immunoSEQ multiplex PCR; TCRdb lists only in-frame clones, some missing. In the table there are tens of thousands of clones, roughly nine tenths of which are singletons. Sequencing used blood, obtained from a patient treated with checkpoint blockade. Receptors originate from a human donor with melanoma. The CDR3 runs from the conserved cysteine through the conserved F or W. The order of the fields is D gene, clone size, V gene, J gene, CDR3 DNA, CDR3 protein. The D gene is left open where the match is weak. Expanded clones get a size class; other rows say once, few or many, or leave the size out.

>NA|NA|TRBV2|TRBJ1-2
TGTGCCAGCAGTGGCCGGGTCTCTGGCTACACCTTC
CASSGRVSGYTF
>NA|NA|TRBV5-1|TRBJ1-1
TGCGCCAGCAGCTTGGTGGGTTCCGAGAACACTGAAGCTTTCTTT
CASSLVGSENTEAFF
>TRBD2|NA|TRBV4-1|TRBJ2-7
TGCGCCAGCAGCCTGCGGGGGCTAGCGGGAGACCGTTCGTCCTACGAGCAGTACTTC
CASSLRGLAGDRSSYEQYF
>NA|NA|TRBV6-6|TRBJ2-3
TGTGCCGGCTCGGGCGGGGCCTCCAATCCGCAGTATTTT
CAGSGGASNPQYF
>NA|NA|TRBV21-1|TRBJ2-7
TGTGCCAGCAGCAAAATGCCAGGGAGAACCTACGAGCAGTACTTC
CASSKMPGRTYEQYF
>NA|once|TRBV6-5|TRBJ2-7
TGTGCCAGCAGTTACAATCAGGGAGGCGAGCAGTACTTC
CASSYNQGGEQYF
>TRBD1|NA|TRBV23-1|TRBJ1-5
TGCGCCAGCAGCCTGGGACAGGGGGATCAGCCCCAGCATTTT
CASSLGQGDQPQHF
>TRBD1|NA|TRBV15|TRBJ1-5
TGTGCCACCAGCCGACGACAGGGGGCCTACTTAGGGAATCAGCCCCAGCATTTT
CATSRRQGAYLGNQPQHF
>TRBD2|NA|TRBV7-9|TRBJ2-2
TGTGCCAGCAGCTTATACGGGGGGGCTGGCACCGGGGAGCTGTTTTTT
CASSLYGGAGTGELFF
>TRBD2|NA|TRBV11-3|TRBJ2-1
TGTGCCAGCAGCTCTGGGGGACTAGCGACTTACAATGAGCAGTTCTTC
CASSSGGLATYNEQFF
>NA|once|TRBV28|TRBJ2-1
TGTGCCAGTAACCTAGCTAGTGAGCAGTTCTTC
CASNLASEQFF
>NA|NA|TRBV11-3|TRBJ1-5
TGTGCCAGCAGCTTAGACGCTAGGGACTTGTCCAATCAGCCCCAGCATTTT
CASSLDARDLSNQPQHF
>NA|NA|TRBV28|TRBJ2-7
TGTGCCAGCAGTCGACAGGCCTACGAGCAGTACTTC
CASSRQAYEQYF
>TRBD1|NA|TRBV19|TRBJ2-1
TGTGCCAGTTCCCAGGGGGCTGTCTACAATGAGCAGTTCTTC
CASSQGAVYNEQFF
>TRBD2|few|TRBV15|TRBJ2-7
TGTGCCACCAGCACAAGACTAGCGGGAGGGAACGAGCAGTACTTC
CATSTRLAGGNEQYF
>NA|NA|TRBV10-1|TRBJ2-2
TGCGCCAGCAGTGTGGCCAGAGCGAACACCGGGGAGCTGTTTTTT
CASSVARANTGELFF
>NA|NA|TRBV27|TRBJ1-5
TGTGCCAGCAGTTTATCTGGGGGGCGTCGGAATCAGCCCCAGCATTTT
CASSLSGGRRNQPQHF
>NA|NA|TRBV6-6|TRBJ2-5
TGTGCCAGCAGTTACACAAACCGTGAGCAGTACTTC
CASSYTNREQYF
>NA|once|TRBV7-3|TRBJ2-6
TGTGCCAGCAGCTACTCGGGCCACGTCCTGACTTTC
CASSYSGHVLTF
>NA|once|TRBV27|TRBJ2-1
TGTGCCAGCAGTCAGGGCGCGGTCCATGAGCAGTTCTTC
CASSQGAVHEQFF
>NA|NA|TRBV7-2|TRBJ2-1
TGTGCCAGCAGCCCCAGGGGTAGCTACGGCGGTGAGCAGTTCTTC
CASSPRGSYGGEQFF
>NA|few|TRBV14|TRBJ1-1
TGTGCCAGCAGCCCGGCCAGGGTTGGTGCTTTCTTT
CASSPARVGAFF
>NA|NA|TRBV6-5|TRBJ2-7
TGTGCCAGTCCCACGGGAGTGAAACGGCAGTACTTC
CASPTGVKRQYF
>NA|once|TRBV6-6|TRBJ2-1
TGTGCCAGCAGTTTTTCCGCCAATGAGCAGTTCTTC
CASSFSANEQFF
>NA|NA|TRBV9|TRBJ1-1
TGTGCCAGCAGCGCGATCACACCAACGAACACTGAAGCTTTCTTT
CASSAITPTNTEAFF
>NA|NA|TRBV5-8|TRBJ2-5
TGTGCCAGCAGGATGAGCGGGTACTACCAAGAGACCCAGTACTTC
CASRMSGYYQETQYF
>TRBD2|NA|TRBV7-6|TRBJ2-2
TGTGCCAGCAGCTTAGCGGCCCCTAGCGGGAGTTCCCACGGGGAGCTGTTTTTT
CASSLAAPSGSSHGELFF
>NA|NA|TRBV20-1|TRBJ2-7
TGCAGTGCTAGGGCGACAGACGAGCAGTACTTC
CSARATDEQYF
>NA|NA|TRBV1|TRBJ1-3
TGCACCAGCTCACCGACAAGGGGCGGAAACACCATATATTTT
CTSSPTRGGNTIYF
>NA|NA|TRBV6-6|TRBJ2-7
TGTGCCAGCACATACTCAGGTCAGGGTTACTCCTACGAGCAGTACTTC
CASTYSGQGYSYEQYF
>NA|NA|TRBV9|TRBJ1-1
TGTGCCAGCAGCGTCGGGGATAGCACTGAAGCTTTCTTT
CASSVGDSTEAFF
>TRBD1|once|TRBV28|TRBJ2-2
TGTGCCAGCACCCTGGGACAGGACCACACCGGGGAGCTGTTTTTT
CASTLGQDHTGELFF
>TRBD1|NA|TRBV7-8|TRBJ1-4
TGTGCCAGCAGCCTTTTAGGGACAGGGGGGAGTGAAAAACTGTTTTTT
CASSLLGTGGSEKLFF
>NA|NA|TRBV5-1|TRBJ1-4
TGCGCCAGCAGCCCGACCGGGGCGGAACTGTTTTTT
CASSPTGAELFF
>TRBD1|few|TRBV28|TRBJ1-4
TGTGCCAGCAGTAGTGTACAGGGGTTGGGGCAACCAACTAATGAAAAACTGTTTTTT
CASSSVQGLGQPTNEKLFF
>TRBD2|NA|TRBV11-2|TRBJ2-7
TGTGCCAGCAGCCCCGGGGGGGTCTACGAGCAGTACTTC
CASSPGGVYEQYF
>NA|NA|TRBV5-6|TRBJ2-2
TGTGCCAGCAGCCACACTCATTCCCCCGGGGAGCTGTTTTTT
CASSHTHSPGELFF
>NA|once|TRBV28|TRBJ2-5
TGTGCCAGCAGAGACCCCGGGTCCTACGCGGAGACCCAGTACTTC
CASRDPGSYAETQYF
>TRBD2|NA|TRBV5-4|TRBJ2-7
TGTGCCAGCAGCGGGGGAGCGGGAGGGCCGTATTACGAGCAGTACTTC
CASSGGAGGPYYEQYF
>TRBD1|NA|TRBV28|TRBJ2-7
TGTGCCAGCAGTGAGGGGGCGGACGGCGAGCAGTACTTC
CASSEGADGEQYF
>NA|once|TRBV25-1|TRBJ1-2
TGTGCCAGCAGTGAAAGCAGGGCGAAAGGCTACACCTTC
CASSESRAKGYTF